This TCR beta chain was sequenced during a study of blood T cells in healthy people across ages. General study points: Comparison with aged donors showed that long-lived donors had more naive CD4+ cells and higher diversity.

V lost 4 bases to trimming and J lost 13 bases, with 14 bases between them. Germline values: CDR1 SGHTA, CDR2 FQGTGA. The CDR3 spans 12 residues. Every donor contributed ten milliliters of peripheral blood by blood draw. Through a sample-barcoded 5' primer and a J-beta primer mix, a second PCR was run for about 6 to 11 cycles. Each cDNA was tagged by a template-switch adaptor containing 12 random nucleotides. TCRdb reprocessed the 5' RACE reads via MiXCR and lists one record per CDR3 protein. The repertoire holds fewer than 750,000 distinct CDR3 sequences, with about 51% as singletons. As concerns this clonotype: Its target is unknown. It may be a read error: a sequence one base away is much more abundant.

Sequencing was done on a sample of blood. The rearrangement uses TRBV7-3 and TRBJ2-1, with D maybe TRBD1 (6 bases). The sequence was collected from a woman aged 80 or over in good health. CDR3 sequence reads: CASSSGRGVQFF. The CDR3 DNA reads as TGTGCCAGCAGCTCCGGCAGGGGAGTCCAGTTCTTC.